The subject of this entry is one TCR beta chain. Per germline, CDR1 SGHRS and CDR2 YFSETQ. V lost 2 bases, J lost 0 bases, and 30 bases lay in between. The CDR3 runs to 21 residues. Original processing notes: Reference gene primer amplification gave estimated nucleated cell counts. Method: immunoSEQ multiplex PCR; TCRdb's copy keeps in-frame clones and lacks some. V and J calls and clone size are copied from that table; D and trimming were computed from the DNA. The sample lists about 160,000 clones, roughly 85% seen once, with about 3.3% in the top ten. This sample was taken from a study of blood T cell repertoires in COVID-19. Study at large: Material from acute and convalescent COVID-19 was sourced from the United States, Italy and Spain. T cells, B-cell-depleted T cells, or PBMCs supplied cDNA or gDNA.

This sequence joins TRBV5-1 and TRBJ2-7; maybe TRBD1 (6 bases). The receptor's source is a human donor with acute or convalescent COVID-19. The donor label of this sample is uncertain. Sequenced sample: peripheral blood. CDR3 bases: TGCGCCAGCAGCTTCTTGGGTCAGGGCGGTATGTTTGGGGGCCTCTCCTACGAGCAGTACTTC. Translating gives CASSFLGQGGMFGGLSYEQYF.